This is a list of T cell receptor beta chains from one sample in a study of post-analysis software for immune sequencing data. TCRdb reprocessed the PCR reads via MiXCR and lists one record per CDR3 protein. The table records 650,000 to 900,000 distinct CDR3 sequences, about 43% of them present only once. Sequenced sample: blood. These receptors all come from a girl between 5 and 17 years old with multiple sclerosis. Both conserved end residues are part of each CDR3. The D gene is left open where the match is weak. For some rows the clone size is stated as once, few or many, or as a class when expanded; others skip it.

d_gene	v_gene	j_gene	abundance	CDR3aa	CDR3nt
-	TRBV10-3	TRBJ2-1	-	CAISEYDNAYNEQFF	TGTGCCATCAGTGAGTACGACAACGCCTACAATGAGCAGTTCTTC
-	TRBV29-1	TRBJ2-1	few	CSVGGGSVEQFF	TGCAGCGTTGGTGGGGGCTCCGTCGAGCAGTTCTTC
TRBD2	TRBV7-9	TRBJ2-1	few	CASSPRTSGGEGNEQFF	TGTGCCAGCAGTCCCCGGACTAGCGGGGGGGAAGGCAATGAGCAGTTCTTC
-	TRBV10-3	TRBJ1-2	few	CAISESRDTPYGYTF	TGTGCCATCAGTGAGTCCCGGGACACTCCATATGGCTACACCTTC
TRBD1	TRBV7-2	TRBJ2-7	-	CASSLGAQGAGYEQYF	TGTGCCAGCAGCTTAGGGGCACAGGGGGCAGGCTACGAGCAGTACTTC
-	TRBV27	TRBJ2-7	-	CASSLDRSKSYEQYF	TGTGCCAGCAGTCTAGACAGGTCCAAGTCCTACGAGCAGTACTTC
TRBD1	TRBV29-1	TRBJ2-1	-	CSVTDRVSYNEQFF	TGCAGCGTCACGGACAGGGTCTCCTACAATGAACAGTTCTTC
-	TRBV6-6	TRBJ1-2	-	CASSPRRTLGGYTF	TGTGCCAGCAGCCCGAGGCGGACCCTCGGCGGCTACACCTTC
TRBD1	TRBV6-6	TRBJ2-4	-	CASSRRTGEGIQYF	TGTGCCAGCAGTCGCCGGACAGGGGAGGGCATTCAGTACTTC
-	TRBV6-2/TRBV6-3	TRBJ1-2	-	CTSSRTARNYGYTF	TGTACCAGCAGCCGGACAGCGAGGAACTATGGCTACACCTTC
-	TRBV11-2	TRBJ1-2	-	CASSLVRDPSGYGYTF	TGTGCCAGCAGCTTAGTCCGGGACCCCAGTGGCTATGGCTACACCTTC
TRBD1	TRBV20-1	TRBJ1-1	few	CSARDMGQGADTEAFF	TGCAGTGCTAGAGATATGGGACAGGGGGCAGACACTGAAGCTTTCTTT
-	TRBV6-1	TRBJ2-7	-	CASSEWDDSSYEQYF	TGTGCCAGCAGTGAGTGGGACGACAGCTCCTACGAGCAGTACTTC
-	TRBV9	TRBJ2-3	-	CASSPVAGSTDTQYF	TGTGCCAGCAGCCCGGTGGCAGGGAGCACAGATACGCAGTATTTT
-	TRBV20-1	TRBJ2-4	-	CSARATENLTKNIQYF	TGCAGTGCTAGAGCAACAGAGAATTTAACCAAAAACATTCAGTACTTC
-	TRBV24-1	TRBJ2-3	-	CATSEDVGTDTQYF	TGTGCCACCAGTGAAGACGTGGGCACAGATACGCAGTATTTT
-	TRBV4-3	TRBJ2-7	-	CASSQYLGAYEQYF	TGCGCCAGCAGCCAATATCTAGGGGCCTACGAGCAGTACTTC
-	TRBV7-6	TRBJ2-7	few	CASSLAKEGSYEQYF	TGTGCCAGCAGCTTAGCGAAGGAGGGTTCCTACGAGCAGTACTTC
-	TRBV28	TRBJ2-4	-	CASSPPDRGIQYF	TGTGCCAGCAGTCCACCCGACCGGGGTATTCAGTACTTC
TRBD2	TRBV29-1	TRBJ2-1	-	CSVDASGNNEQFF	TGCAGCGTTGACGCTAGCGGGAACAATGAGCAGTTCTTC
-	TRBV29-1	TRBJ2-3	-	CSARLEGTQYF	TGCAGCGCCCGGCTTGAGGGTACGCAGTATTTT
TRBD2	TRBV29-1	TRBJ2-7	-	CSVDGLAGSIDPYEQYF	TGCAGCGTGGACGGGCTAGCGGGATCGATCGACCCCTACGAGCAGTACTTC
-	TRBV20-1	TRBJ1-5	-	CSASLGPEGYQPQHF	TGCAGTGCTAGTTTGGGGCCCGAGGGGTATCAGCCCCAGCATTTT
-	TRBV20-1	TRBJ2-5	-	CSANAEGEETQYF	TGCAGTGCAAACGCGGAGGGGGAAGAGACCCAGTACTTC
TRBD1	TRBV6-1	TRBJ2-1	-	CASSSQWDRGRNEQFF	TGTGCCAGCAGTTCCCAGTGGGACAGGGGGCGCAATGAGCAGTTCTTC
-	TRBV10-3	TRBJ2-3	few	CAISESTFTDTQYF	TGTGCCATCAGTGAGTCGACTTTCACAGATACGCAGTATTTT
-	TRBV11-2	TRBJ2-5	few	CASSLGPGFQETQYF	TGTGCCAGCAGCTTAGGGCCAGGATTTCAAGAGACCCAGTACTTC
-	TRBV12-3/TRBV12-4	TRBJ2-7	-	CASSLGTERYEQYF	TGTGCCAGCAGTTTAGGGACAGAGCGCTACGAGCAGTACTTC
TRBD2	TRBV7-8	TRBJ2-1	-	CASSLPGLAGARNEQFF	TGTGCCAGCAGTCTCCCGGGACTAGCGGGAGCCCGCAATGAGCAGTTCTTC
-	TRBV2	TRBJ2-3	-	CASDRTDTDTQYF	TGTGCCAGCGACAGGACAGACACAGATACGCAGTATTTT
-	TRBV12-3/TRBV12-4	TRBJ1-5	-	CASSLVPQPQHF	TGTGCCAGCAGTTTAGTGCCTCAGCCCCAGCATTTT
TRBD1	TRBV5-1	TRBJ2-7	few	CASSGTGPSNEQYF	TGCGCCAGCTCCGGGACAGGGCCCAGTAACGAGCAGTACTTC
TRBD2	TRBV7-2	TRBJ2-1	-	CASSQRTSGRYNEQFF	TGTGCCAGCAGCCAACGGACTAGCGGGAGATACAATGAGCAGTTCTTC